This T cell receptor (beta chain) was found in a study of technical replicates of blood from several donors (dated by TCRdb to 2017 to 2019). The method behind the library was the immunoSEQ multiplex PCR assay. In its TCRdb copy, this immuneACCESS table keeps in-frame sequences only and misses some clones. Where compared with another copy, unresolved V genes explain less than half of these, and the others have no known cause. A total of around 80,000 clones appear in this sample, roughly nine tenths of them only once. About 0.4% of the sample is taken by the ten largest. As concerns this clone: Its antigen remains undetermined. Base-call qualities are not available, and no considerably larger clone is one nucleotide away.

This clonotype was sampled from a human donor in good health. The sequenced sample was T cells isolated from PBMCs.

The DNA reads as follows: TGTGCCAGCAGTTACTCGGGGGGAAGGAATGAGCAGTTCTTC. This codes for CASSYSGGRNEQFF. This receptor chain uses TRBV6-5 and TRBJ2-1; TRBD2 is a possible D gene, resting on 6 matching bases. From the cysteine up to the phenylalanine, the CDR3 has a length of 14 residues. CDR3 DNA is the only sequence kept; it has 42 bases, read in frame from the first base. V drops 0 bases and J drops 7 bases, leaving 10 bases in between. CDR1 is given as MNHEY and CDR2 as SVGAGI, both from the germline V gene.